What follows is one T cell receptor (beta chain) and its context. What it binds is unknown. The sample comes from a study of blood T cells in healthy people across ages. Those donating, healthy Caucasian individuals from Russia, were aged roughly 6 to 95. A second roughly 7 to 11 cycle PCR used barcoded and J-beta primers. TCRdb fed the 5' RACE reads into MiXCR, producing one record per CDR3 protein. The sample has hundreds of thousands of distinct CDR3 sequences, approximately 53% seen once. Overall study results and limits: A roughly linear fall in TCR beta diversity per million T cells was seen with increasing age.

The CDR3 loop spans 15 amino acids. Germline CDR1 MNHEY, CDR2 SMNVEV (reference sequence). The V segment lost 0 bases and the J segment 6 bases; nucleotides outside the gene matches: 4. The J gene is TRBJ1-5, the V gene TRBV27; 8 nucleotides align to TRBD1. The source material was blood. This receptor was obtained from a man aged 35-49 years in good health. The CDR3 DNA follows: TGTGCCAGCAGTTTATCCAGGGGGCGAGGTCAGCCCCAGCATTTT. Protein product: CASSLSRGRGQPQHF.